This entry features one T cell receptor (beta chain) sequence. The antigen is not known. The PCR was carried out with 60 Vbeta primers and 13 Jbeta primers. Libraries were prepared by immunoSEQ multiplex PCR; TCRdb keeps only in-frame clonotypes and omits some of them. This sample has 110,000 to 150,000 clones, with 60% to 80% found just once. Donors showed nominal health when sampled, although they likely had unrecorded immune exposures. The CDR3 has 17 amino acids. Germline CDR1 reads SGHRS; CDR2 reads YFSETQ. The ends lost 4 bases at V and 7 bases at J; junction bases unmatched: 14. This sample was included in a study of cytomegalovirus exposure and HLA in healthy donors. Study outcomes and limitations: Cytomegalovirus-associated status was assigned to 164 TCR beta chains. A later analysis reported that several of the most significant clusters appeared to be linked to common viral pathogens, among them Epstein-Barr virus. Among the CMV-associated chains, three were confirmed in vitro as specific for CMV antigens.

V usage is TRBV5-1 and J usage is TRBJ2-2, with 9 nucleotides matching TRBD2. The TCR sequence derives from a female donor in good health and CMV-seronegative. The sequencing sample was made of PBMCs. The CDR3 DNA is TGCGCCAGCAGCCCGGGGGGAGTAGCGGGAGTTATCGGGGAGCTGTTTTTT. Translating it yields CASSPGGVAGVIGELFF.